This T cell receptor (beta chain) was observed in a study of metastatic and nonmetastatic thyroid tumors. Study-wide background: The study looked at repertoires side by side in blood and in tumor or nodule tissue from malignant and benign thyroid patients. General study findings and limits: In blood and tumor, TCR beta diversity was reportedly significantly higher in malignant thyroid tumors than in benign nodules.

Among the patients, none had received any treatment before thyroid surgery. Trimming pared 1 base from V and 1 base from J, leaving 7 bases between. Germline CDR1 and CDR2: MNHEY and SVGAGI. The CDR3 is 15 amino acids. This clone was detected only a few times. The antigen is undetermined. TCRdb reassembled clones from the PCR reads with MiXCR. The profile shows about 45,000 clones, about 4% of them singletons. The origin of this receptor is a female donor with papillary thyroid cancer or a benign thyroid nodule (not recorded which). Some clones in this sample may be carry-over from other donors' samples. The sample taken for sequencing was blood. The rearrangement uses TRBV6-5 and TRBJ2-2; D is possibly TRBD1 (5 bases). The CDR3 loop is CASSYWQGNTGELFF. The CDR3 DNA is TGTGCCAGCAGTTACTGGCAGGGGAACACCGGGGAGCTGTTTTTT.